A selection of T cell receptor beta chains follows, all from one sample in a study of patients and donors after allogeneic stem cell transplantation. Via MiXCR, TCRdb re-called the RT-PCR reads, giving one row per CDR3 protein. Among about 40,000 distinct CDR3 sequences, more than 30% were seen once, and the ten largest hold around 72%. The sample consisted of blood, either unsorted or a sorted T cell fraction (not recorded which). The receptors derive from a human donor who was either an allogeneic HSCT recipient or a stem cell or donor lymphocyte infusion donor (not recorded which). It is not recorded whose cells these are; they may come from a transplant donor. CDR3s include the opening cysteine and the closing phenylalanine or tryptophan. The D gene is left open where the match is weak. Size values are once, few and many counts, or a class for expanded clones, and some rows have none.

>TRBD1|TRBV20-1|TRBJ1-1|many
TGCAGTGCCCCGGGACAGGGGCCTGAAGCTTTCTTT
CSAPGQGPEAFF
>TRBD2|TRBV20-1|TRBJ2-3|-
TGCAGTGCTACCACCCGACTAGCGGGGGAAGATACGCAGTATTTT
CSATTRLAGEDTQYF
>-|TRBV7-2|TRBJ2-1|-
TGTGCCAGCAGCCCAACCCCGGGAATGAGAGGTGAGCAGTTCTTC
CASSPTPGMRGEQFF
>TRBD2|TRBV4-2|TRBJ2-1|-
TGTGCCAGCAGCCAAGAGCGGGAGGTGGCCTACAATGAGCAGTTCTTC
CASSQEREVAYNEQFF
>-|TRBV20-1|TRBJ2-1|-
TGCAGTGTTGAGAGTTGGGCCGTTGGGGATGAGCAGTTCTTC
CSVESWAVGDEQFF
>TRBD2|TRBV14|TRBJ2-1|-
TGTGCCAGCAGCCAAGTCAGGGGACTAGAGGCCCAAGAGCAGTTCTTC
CASSQVRGLEAQEQFF
>-|TRBV20-1|TRBJ2-7|-
TGCAGTATCACAGGGAACGAGCAGTACTTC
CSITGNEQYF
>-|TRBV20-1|TRBJ1-5|many
TGCAGTGCTAGAGATCACTACCCAACCCAGCATTTT
CSARDHYPTQHF
>-|TRBV20-1|TRBJ2-5|many
TGCAGTGCTAGAGGCCACCAAATAGAGACCCAGTACTTC
CSARGHQIETQYF
>TRBD2|TRBV12-3/TRBV12-4|TRBJ2-3|few
TGTGCCAGCAGTATCTCTTTGACTAGCGCGGCGCAGTATTTT
CASSISLTSAAQYF
>TRBD1|TRBV2|TRBJ1-5|-
TGTGCCAGCAGTGACTCGCTCAGGGGGCGCTTGGACAATCAGCCCCAGCATTTT
CASSDSLRGRLDNQPQHF
>-|TRBV28|TRBJ2-1|few
TGTGCCAGTACAGGAGCCTTACCCTACAATGAGCAGTTCTTC
CASTGALPYNEQFF
>TRBD2|TRBV6-1|TRBJ2-1|many
TGTGCCAGCAGCTCAGGTCTAGCGGGAGGGGTAGGTGAGCAGTTCTTC
CASSSGLAGGVGEQFF
>-|TRBV5-1|TRBJ2-7|-
TGCGCCAGCAGCGTGCCAGGATCCTACGAGCAGTACTTC
CASSVPGSYEQYF
>-|TRBV9|TRBJ1-1|-
TGTGCCAGCAGCGTCGGGGTCATGAACACTGAAGCTTTCTTT
CASSVGVMNTEAFF
>-|TRBV10-3|TRBJ2-3|few
TGTGCCATCAGTCTGATAGGGAGCACAGATACGCAGTATTTT
CAISLIGSTDTQYF
>TRBD2|TRBV7-7|TRBJ2-5|-
TGTGCTAGCAGTTGGGGGAGCGGGAGGAAGGAGACCCAGTACTTC
CASSWGSGRKETQYF
>-|TRBV5-1|TRBJ2-3|-
TGCGCCAGCAAGGGGGGAGCAAGAGATACGCAGTATTTT
CASKGGARDTQYF
>-|TRBV5-1|TRBJ2-3|-
TGCGCCAGCAGCTTTCAGGGAGATACGCAGTATTTT
CASSFQGDTQYF
>TRBD1|TRBV7-2|TRBJ1-1|-
TGTGCCAGCGGGCGGGACAGGCGGGCTTTCTTT
CASGRDRRAFF
>TRBD2|TRBV20-1|TRBJ2-1|-
TGCAGTGCTAGGTGGGCGGGAGGGCTCAATGAGCAGTTCTTC
CSARWAGGLNEQFF
>-|TRBV6-6|TRBJ1-3|many
TGTGCCAGCACTAACTCTGGAAACACCATATATTTT
CASTNSGNTIYF
>TRBD1|TRBV28|TRBJ1-5|many
TGTGCCAGCAGCCCGGACAGGGAATGGAGCAATCAGCCCCAGCATTTT
CASSPDREWSNQPQHF
>-|TRBV19|TRBJ1-5|-
TGTGCCAGTTCAACAACCCCCGGCAGCAATCAGCCCCAGCATTTT
CASSTTPGSNQPQHF